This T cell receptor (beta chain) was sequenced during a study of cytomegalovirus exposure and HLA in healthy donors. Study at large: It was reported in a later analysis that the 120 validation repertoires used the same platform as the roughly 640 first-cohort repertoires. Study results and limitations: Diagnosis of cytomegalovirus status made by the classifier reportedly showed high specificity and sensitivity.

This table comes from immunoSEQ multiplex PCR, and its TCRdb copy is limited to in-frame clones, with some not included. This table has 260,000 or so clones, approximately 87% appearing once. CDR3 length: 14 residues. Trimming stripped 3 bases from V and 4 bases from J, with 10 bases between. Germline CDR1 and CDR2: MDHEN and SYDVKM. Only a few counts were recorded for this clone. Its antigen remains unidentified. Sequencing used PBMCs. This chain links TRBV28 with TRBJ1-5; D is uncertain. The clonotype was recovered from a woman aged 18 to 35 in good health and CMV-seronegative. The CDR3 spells CASSLSGINQPQHF. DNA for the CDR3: TGTGCCAGCAGTTTGTCGGGAATTAATCAGCCCCAGCATTTT.